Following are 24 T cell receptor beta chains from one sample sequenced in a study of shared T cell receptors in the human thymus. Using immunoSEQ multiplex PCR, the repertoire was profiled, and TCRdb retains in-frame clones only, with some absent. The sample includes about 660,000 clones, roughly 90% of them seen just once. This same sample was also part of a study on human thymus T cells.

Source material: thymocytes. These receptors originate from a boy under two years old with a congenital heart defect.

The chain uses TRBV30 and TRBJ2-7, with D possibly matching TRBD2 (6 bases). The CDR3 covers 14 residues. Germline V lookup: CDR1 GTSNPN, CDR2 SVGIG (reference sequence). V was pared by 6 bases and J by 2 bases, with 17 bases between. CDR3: CACSKAWRAYEQYF. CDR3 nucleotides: TGTGCCTGCTCCAAAGCCTGGAGGGCCTACGAGCAGTACTTC.

CDR3 in amino acids: CATHSSGRGRSQYF. The CDR3 nucleotides are TGTGCCACCCACAGCAGCGGGAGAGGCAGGTCCCAGTACTTC. The chain is built from TRBV28 and TRBJ2-5; 8 nucleotides agree with TRBD2. Germline CDR1 reads MDHEN; CDR2 reads SYDVKM. The length of the CDR3 is 14 residues. After removal of 10 bases from V and 9 bases from J, the junction contained 16 bases not matched to a gene.

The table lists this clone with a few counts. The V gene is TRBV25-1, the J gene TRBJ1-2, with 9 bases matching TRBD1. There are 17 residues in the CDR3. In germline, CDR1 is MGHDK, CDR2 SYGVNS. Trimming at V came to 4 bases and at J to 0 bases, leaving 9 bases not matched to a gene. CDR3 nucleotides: TGTGCCAGCAGTGGGGGACAGGGCCCAATCTCTAACTATGGCTACACCTTC. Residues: CASSGGQGPISNYGYTF.

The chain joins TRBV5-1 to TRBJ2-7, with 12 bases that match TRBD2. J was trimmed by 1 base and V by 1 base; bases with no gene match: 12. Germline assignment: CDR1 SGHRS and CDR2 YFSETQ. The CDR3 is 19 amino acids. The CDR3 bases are TGCGCCAGCAGCTTGAGACAAGGACTAGCGGGGTTCCCTTCCTACGAGCAGTACTTC. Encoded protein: CASSLRQGLAGFPSYEQYF.

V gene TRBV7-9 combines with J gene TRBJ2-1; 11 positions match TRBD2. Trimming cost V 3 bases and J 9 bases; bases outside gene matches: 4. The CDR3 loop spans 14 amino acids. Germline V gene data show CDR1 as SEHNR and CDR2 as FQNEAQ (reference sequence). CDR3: CASSFSGRVGEQFF. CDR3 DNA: TGTGCCAGCAGCTTTAGCGGGAGGGTGGGTGAGCAGTTCTTC.

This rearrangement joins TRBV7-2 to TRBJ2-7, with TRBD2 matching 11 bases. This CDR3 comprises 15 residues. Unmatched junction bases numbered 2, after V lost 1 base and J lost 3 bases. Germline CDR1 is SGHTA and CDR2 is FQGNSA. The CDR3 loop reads CASSLDGTSGYEQYF. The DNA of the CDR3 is TGTGCCAGCAGCTTAGATGGGACTAGCGGCTACGAGCAGTACTTC.

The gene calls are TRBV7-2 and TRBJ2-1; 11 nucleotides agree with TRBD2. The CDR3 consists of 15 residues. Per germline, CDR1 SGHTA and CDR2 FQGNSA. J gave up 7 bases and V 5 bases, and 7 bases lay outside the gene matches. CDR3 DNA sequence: TGTGCCAGCAGCCCCCGACTAGCGGGGAGTAATGAGCAGTTCTTC. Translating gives CASSPRLAGSNEQFF.

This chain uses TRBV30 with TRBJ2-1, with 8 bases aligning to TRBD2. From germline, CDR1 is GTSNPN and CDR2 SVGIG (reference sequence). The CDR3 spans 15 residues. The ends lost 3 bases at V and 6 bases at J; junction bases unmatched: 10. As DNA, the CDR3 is TGTGCCTGGAGCGCACAAGCGGGAGACCTCAATGAGCAGTTCTTC. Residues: CAWSAQAGDLNEQFF.

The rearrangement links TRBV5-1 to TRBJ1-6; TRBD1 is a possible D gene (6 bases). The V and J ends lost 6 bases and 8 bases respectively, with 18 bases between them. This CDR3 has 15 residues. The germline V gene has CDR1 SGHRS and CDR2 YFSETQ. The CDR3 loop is CASKDRTGHDSPLHF. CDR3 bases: TGCGCCAGCAAAGATCGAACAGGGCACGATTCACCCCTCCACTTT. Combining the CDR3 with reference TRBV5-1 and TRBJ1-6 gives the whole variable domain KAGVTQTPRYLIKTRGQQVTLSCSPISGHRSVSWYQQTPGQGLQFLFEYFSETQRNKGNFPGRFSGRQFSNSRSEMNVSTLELGDSALYLCASKDRTGHDSPLHFGNGTRLTVT.

The CDR3 DNA reads as TGTGCCAGCAGTGAAGCAGGCCCTAGCGGCCACTACAATGAGCAGTTCTTC. Translation: CASSEAGPSGHYNEQFF. V usage is TRBV6-1 and J usage is TRBJ2-1, with 7 bases identical to TRBD2. The V gene end was trimmed by 0 bases and the J gene end by 3 bases; junction bases not matched to a gene: 8. This CDR3 is built from 17 residues. Germline-derived CDR1 and CDR2 are MNHNS and SASEGT.

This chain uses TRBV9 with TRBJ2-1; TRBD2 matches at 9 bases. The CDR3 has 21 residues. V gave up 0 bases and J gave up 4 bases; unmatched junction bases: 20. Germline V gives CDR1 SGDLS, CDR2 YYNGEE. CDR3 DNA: TGTGCCAGCAGCGTAGGTGGGCCCCGGGGGTCTAGCGGGACGGCTTACAATGAGCAGTTCTTC. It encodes CASSVGGPRGSSGTAYNEQFF. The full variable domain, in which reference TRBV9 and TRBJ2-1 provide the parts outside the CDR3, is DSGVTQTPKHLITATGQRVTLRCSPRSGDLSVYWYQQSLDQGLQFLIQYYNGEERAKGNILERFSAQQFPDLHSELNLSSLELGDSALYFCASSVGGPRGSSGTAYNEQFFGPGTRLTVL.

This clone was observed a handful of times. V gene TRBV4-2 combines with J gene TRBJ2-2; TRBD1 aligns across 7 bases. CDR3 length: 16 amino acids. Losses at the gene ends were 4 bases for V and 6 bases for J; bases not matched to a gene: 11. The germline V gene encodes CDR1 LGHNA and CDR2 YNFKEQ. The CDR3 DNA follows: TGTGCCAGCAGCCCCGAGGGGGCAAAAGGGTCCGGGGAGCTGTTTTTT. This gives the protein CASSPEGAKGSGELFF.

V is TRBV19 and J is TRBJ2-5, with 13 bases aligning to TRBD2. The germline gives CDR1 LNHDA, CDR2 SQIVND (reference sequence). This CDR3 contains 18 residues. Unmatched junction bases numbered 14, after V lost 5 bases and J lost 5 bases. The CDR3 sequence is CASSELWRTSGSGETQYF. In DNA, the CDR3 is TGTGCCAGTAGTGAACTTTGGAGGACTAGCGGGAGCGGGGAGACCCAGTACTTC.

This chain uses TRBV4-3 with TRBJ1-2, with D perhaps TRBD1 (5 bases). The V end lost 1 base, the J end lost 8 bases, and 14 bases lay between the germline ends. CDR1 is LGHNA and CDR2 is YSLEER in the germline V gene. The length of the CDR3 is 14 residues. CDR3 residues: CASSQVTGSGGYTF. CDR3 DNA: TGCGCCAGCAGCCAAGTAACAGGATCAGGCGGCTACACCTTC.

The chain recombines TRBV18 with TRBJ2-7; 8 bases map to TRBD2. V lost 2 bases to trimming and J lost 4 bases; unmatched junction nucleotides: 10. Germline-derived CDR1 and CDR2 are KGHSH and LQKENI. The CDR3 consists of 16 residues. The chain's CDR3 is CASSPGREGRGYEQYF. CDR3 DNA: TGTGCCAGCTCACCAGGACGGGAGGGCCGGGGGTACGAGCAGTACTTC.

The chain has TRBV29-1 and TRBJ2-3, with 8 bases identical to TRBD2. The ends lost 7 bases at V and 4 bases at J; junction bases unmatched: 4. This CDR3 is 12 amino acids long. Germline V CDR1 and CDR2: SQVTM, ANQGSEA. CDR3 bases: TGCAGCGGCGGGGGGTGGCCAGATACGCAGTATTTT. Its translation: CSGGGWPDTQYF.

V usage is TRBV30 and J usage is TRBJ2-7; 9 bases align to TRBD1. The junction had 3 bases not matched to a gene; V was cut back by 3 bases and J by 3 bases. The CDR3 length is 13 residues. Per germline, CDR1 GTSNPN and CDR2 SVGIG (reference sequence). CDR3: CAWSGQGIYEQYF. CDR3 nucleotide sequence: TGTGCCTGGAGCGGACAGGGGATCTACGAGCAGTACTTC.

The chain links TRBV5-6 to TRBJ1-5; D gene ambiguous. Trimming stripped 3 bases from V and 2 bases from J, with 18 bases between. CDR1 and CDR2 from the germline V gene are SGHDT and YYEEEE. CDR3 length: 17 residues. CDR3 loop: CASSSRVGREGNQPQHF. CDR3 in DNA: TGTGCCAGCAGCTCTCGTGTAGGGAGGGAGGGCAATCAGCCCCAGCATTTT.

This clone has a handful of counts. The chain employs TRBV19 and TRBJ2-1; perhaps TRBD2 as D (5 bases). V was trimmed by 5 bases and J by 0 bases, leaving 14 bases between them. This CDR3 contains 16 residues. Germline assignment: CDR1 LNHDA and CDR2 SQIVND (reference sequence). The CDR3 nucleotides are TGTGCCAGTAGTTCCGGGGTGAATAGCTCCTACAATGAGCAGTTCTTC. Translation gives CASSSGVNSSYNEQFF.

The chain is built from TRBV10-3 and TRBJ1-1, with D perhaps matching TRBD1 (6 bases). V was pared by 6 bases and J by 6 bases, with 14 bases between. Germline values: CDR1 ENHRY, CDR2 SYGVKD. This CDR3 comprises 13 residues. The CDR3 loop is CAIRVGGLPEAFF. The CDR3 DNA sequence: TGTGCCATCAGGGTGGGGGGGCTACCTGAAGCTTTCTTT.

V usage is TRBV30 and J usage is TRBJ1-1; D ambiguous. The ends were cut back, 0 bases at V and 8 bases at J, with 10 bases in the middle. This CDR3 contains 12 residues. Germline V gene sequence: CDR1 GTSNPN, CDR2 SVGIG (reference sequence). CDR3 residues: CAWSVPWREAFF. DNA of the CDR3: TGTGCCTGGAGTGTACCCTGGAGGGAAGCTTTCTTT.

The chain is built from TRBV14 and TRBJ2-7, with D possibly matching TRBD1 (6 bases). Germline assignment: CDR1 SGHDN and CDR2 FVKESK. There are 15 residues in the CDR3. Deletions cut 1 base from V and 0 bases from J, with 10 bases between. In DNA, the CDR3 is TGTGCCAGCAGCCAAGGACAGGTTACCTCCTACGAGCAGTACTTC. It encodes CASSQGQVTSYEQYF.

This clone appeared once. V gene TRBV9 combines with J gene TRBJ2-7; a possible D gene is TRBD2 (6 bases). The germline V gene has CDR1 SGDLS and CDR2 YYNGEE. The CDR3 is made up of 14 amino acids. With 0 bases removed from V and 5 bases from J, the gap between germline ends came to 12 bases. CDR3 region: CASSVEGTQDEQYF. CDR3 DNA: TGTGCCAGCAGCGTAGAGGGGACTCAAGACGAGCAGTACTTC.

Here the CDR3 reads CASSVSPRRELNTGELFF. The CDR3 DNA reads as TGTGCCAGCAGTGTCTCCCCGAGGCGGGAGTTAAACACCGGGGAGCTGTTTTTT. The genes are TRBV6-4 and TRBJ2-2; 7 nucleotides match TRBD2. The germline CDR1 and CDR2 sequences are MRHNA and SNTAGT. This CDR3 has 18 residues. The ends lost 4 bases at V and 2 bases at J; junction bases unmatched: 13.